The 29 T cell receptor beta chains below were found in one sample sequenced in a study of cytomegalovirus exposure and HLA in healthy donors. The PCR was carried out with 60 Vbeta primers and 13 Jbeta primers. Clones were read by immunoSEQ multiplex PCR, and TCRdb kept only the in-frame ones, dropping some. The repertoire holds about 210,000 clones, with approximately 85% as singletons. Material for sequencing was PBMCs. These receptors were collected from a girl aged 2-15 years in good health and CMV-seronegative.

The chain carries TRBV5-6 and TRBJ2-2; possible D gene TRBD1, 5 bases. Trimming removed 2 bases at V and 4 bases at J, with 12 bases between. CDR1 and CDR2 (germline): SGHDT, YYEEEE. The CDR3 totals 15 residues. CDR3 region: CASSFQGAVTGELFF. CDR3 sequence (DNA): TGTGCCAGCAGCTTCCAGGGCGCCGTCACCGGGGAGCTGTTTTTT.

The V call is TRBV18, the J call TRBJ1-2, with 8 bases lining up with TRBD1. CDR1 and CDR2 from the germline V gene are KGHSH and LQKENI. The ends lost 3 bases at V and 6 bases at J; junction bases unmatched: 9. The CDR3 runs to 15 residues. CDR3 loop: CASSPQSDRGNGYTF. In nucleotides, the CDR3 is TGTGCCAGCTCACCGCAGAGCGACAGGGGAAATGGCTACACCTTC.

A word on this clone: Relative to the germline gene, one junction end is altered; a read error may explain this. The chain is built from TRBV7-9 and TRBJ1-2, with 7 bases matching TRBD1. Germline V gene lookup returns CDR1 SEHNR and CDR2 FQNEAQ (reference sequence). This CDR3 has 11 amino acids. CDR3 sequence: CSSSSTGGYTF. The CDR3 DNA is TGTTCCAGCAGCTCGACAGGGGGCTACACCTTC. Based on the CDR3 plus reference TRBV7-9 and TRBJ1-2, the full variable domain is DTGVSQNPRHKITKRGQNVTFRCDPISEHNRLYWYRQTLGQGPEFLTYFQNEAQLEKSRLLSDRFSAERPKGSFSTLEIQRTEQGDSAMYLCSSSSTGGYTFGSGTRLTVV.

The J gene is TRBJ2-3, the V gene TRBV6-1; 9 positions agree with TRBD2. V was pared by 0 bases and J by 4 bases, with 8 bases of the junction left unmatched. The CDR3 length is 17 residues. Germline assignment: CDR1 MNHNS and CDR2 SASEGT. Here the CDR3 reads CASSEAVAGVYADTQYF. DNA of the CDR3: TGTGCCAGCAGTGAAGCTGTAGCGGGAGTTTACGCAGATACGCAGTATTTT.

The rearrangement uses TRBV5-1 and TRBJ1-2; the D gene is possibly TRBD1 (5 bases). Germline V gene data show CDR1 as SGHRS and CDR2 as YFSETQ. This CDR3 has 15 amino acids. The germline V and J ends were trimmed by 5 bases and 3 bases, with 17 bases remaining between them. The CDR3 nucleotides are TGCGCCAGCAGTTTGTCAGGGAAGGCGGACTATGGCTACACCTTC. This translates into CASSLSGKADYGYTF.

This chain links TRBV4-1 with TRBJ1-6; no firm D call. The CDR3 runs to 19 residues. The V and J ends lost 3 bases and 6 bases respectively, with 24 bases between them. Germline V gives CDR1 MGHRA, CDR2 YSYEKL. CDR3 amino acids: CASSQYKDRRIASNSPLHF. DNA of the CDR3: TGCGCCAGCAGCCAGTATAAAGATCGGAGGATAGCTAGTAATTCACCCCTCCACTTT.

The CDR3 coding sequence is TGTGCCTGGAGCAAGAGTGTCACCTACGAGCAGTACTTC. Translating it yields CAWSKSVTYEQYF. The genes are TRBV30 and TRBJ2-7; D not resolved. Trimming took 3 bases from V and 2 from J, leaving 11 bases between them. The CDR3 covers 13 residues. Germline loops: CDR1 GTSNPN, CDR2 SVGIG (reference sequence).

The DNA for the CDR3 is TGTGCCAGCAGCTCTAGCGGACCCACAGATACGCAGTATTTT. It specifies CASSSSGPTDTQYF. The rearrangement joins TRBV7-6 to TRBJ2-3; 7 bases line up with TRBD2. Trimming took 4 bases from V and 2 from J; bases not matched to a gene: 3. Germline CDR1 and CDR2: SGHVS and FNYEAQ. The CDR3 runs 14 residues.

This chain uses TRBV7-9 with TRBJ2-1; D is uncertain. V shed 3 bases and J shed 9 bases, with 9 bases lying between them. CDR1 is SEHNR and CDR2 is FQNEAQ in the germline V gene (reference sequence). The CDR3 totals 12 residues. CDR3 DNA sequence: TGTGCCAGCAGCTTCAGTGGTGGTGAGCAGTTCTTC. This encodes CASSFSGGEQFF.

This chain links TRBV4-1 with TRBJ1-5; D is undetermined. Germline CDR1 MGHRA, CDR2 YSYEKL. This CDR3 contains 16 residues. Between the trimmed V and J ends, which lost 5 bases and 1 base, there was a span of 15 bases. CDR3: CASSRERNPSNQPQHF. The CDR3 DNA sequence: TGCGCCAGCAGCAGGGAGAGGAATCCCAGCAATCAGCCCCAGCATTTT.

This clone was picked up a small number of times. The rearrangement links TRBV7-3 to TRBJ2-1; 7 bases agree with TRBD1. The CDR3 totals 15 residues. V was clipped by 3 bases and J by 0 bases; unmatched bases: 2. Germline CDR1 reads SGHTA; CDR2 reads FQGTGA. The chain's CDR3 is CASSFRDSSYNEQFF. In DNA, the CDR3 is TGTGCCAGCAGCTTCCGGGACAGCTCCTACAATGAGCAGTTCTTC.

The chain has TRBV6-6 and TRBJ1-5, with D perhaps TRBD1 (5 bases). The germline gives CDR1 MNHNY, CDR2 SVGAGI (reference sequence). V was shortened by 5 bases and J by 7 bases, with 12 bases between the two germline ends. The CDR3 length is 13 residues. CDR3 amino acids: CASSQGARQPQHF. As DNA, the CDR3 is TGTGCCAGCAGTCAAGGGGCTAGGCAGCCCCAGCATTTT.

The chain has TRBV6-5 and TRBJ2-7; D is perhaps TRBD2 (5 bases). CDR3 size: 15 residues. The V and J ends lost 0 bases and 3 bases respectively, with 12 bases between them. In germline, CDR1 is MNHEY, CDR2 SVGAGI. CDR3 residues: CASSYSRGRNYEQYF. The CDR3 DNA reads as TGTGCCAGCAGTTACTCCCGGGGAAGGAACTACGAGCAGTACTTC.

The chain combines TRBV27 with TRBJ1-4; 11 bases line up with TRBD1. The CDR3 has 15 residues. Germline values: CDR1 MNHEY, CDR2 SMNVEV (reference sequence). The V and J ends lost 3 bases and 5 bases, in that order; junction bases with no gene match: 2. CDR3 sequence reads: CASSFGQGANEKLFF. The DNA for the CDR3 is TGTGCCAGCAGTTTCGGACAGGGGGCCAATGAAAAACTGTTTTTT.

The chain has TRBV6-5 and TRBJ2-7; TRBD1 matches 9 bases. Germline loops: CDR1 MNHEY, CDR2 SVGAGI. The ends lost 5 bases at V and 2 bases at J; junction bases unmatched: 7. CDR3 length: 15 amino acids. The CDR3 spells CASSLAGTGTYEQYF. CDR3 DNA sequence: TGTGCCAGCAGTCTCGCCGGGACAGGGACCTACGAGCAGTACTTC.

This rearrangement joins TRBV5-5 to TRBJ2-1, with D uncertain. Germline V gives CDR1 SGHKS, CDR2 YYEKEE (reference sequence). Trimming left V 0 bases short and J 14 bases short, with 12 bases between. The CDR3 loop spans 12 amino acids. This CDR3 reads CASSLVLNVEFF. The DNA of the CDR3 is TGTGCCAGCAGCTTGGTGTTAAATGTCGAGTTCTTC.

The rearrangement links TRBV9 to TRBJ1-4, with 7 nucleotides matching TRBD1. Germline V CDR1 and CDR2: SGDLS, YYNGEE. The junction had 11 bases not matched to a gene; V was cut back by 3 bases and J by 15 bases. The CDR3 runs 13 residues. CDR3: CASSETGAGAVFF. The DNA of the CDR3 is TGTGCCAGCAGCGAAACAGGGGCGGGCGCGGTGTTTTTT.

The CDR3 DNA sequence: TGTGCCAGCAGCCGACGCGGGGGAGACCATCAGCCCCAGCATTTT. This gives the protein CASSRRGGDHQPQHF. The rearrangement uses TRBV11-2 and TRBJ1-5, with a tentative D call TRBD1 (5 bases). This CDR3 has 15 amino acids. The V gene lost 5 bases and the J gene lost 5 bases, with 16 bases spanning the gap. Germline V gene data show CDR1 as SGHAT and CDR2 as FQNNGV.

This rearrangement joins TRBV7-3 to TRBJ2-5; 8 bases are a match to TRBD2. The CDR3 has 13 amino acids. V was clipped by 8 bases and J by 4 bases; unmatched bases: 6. Per germline, CDR1 SGHTA and CDR2 FQGTGA. CDR3 bases: TGTGCCAGCGCCACGGGGGGGGGAGAGACCCAGTACTTC. Its protein product is CASATGGGETQYF.

This chain links TRBV15 with TRBJ2-7; no clear D. Trimming cost V 0 bases and J 1 base, with 10 bases left between them. Germline CDR1 and CDR2: LNHNV and YYDKDF (reference sequence). This CDR3 comprises 15 residues. Here the CDR3 reads CATSRDPGSSYEQYF. The CDR3 coding sequence is TGTGCCACCAGCAGAGACCCAGGTAGTTCCTACGAGCAGTACTTC.

This chain uses TRBV20-1 with TRBJ2-1; TRBD2 is a possible D gene (6 bases). Germline V gene lookup returns CDR1 DFQATT and CDR2 SNEGSKA (reference sequence). CDR3 size: 11 residues. The CDR3 sequence: CRGGFRDEQFF. The CDR3 DNA follows: TGCAGGGGGGGATTCAGGGATGAGCAGTTCTTC.

The V gene is TRBV7-6, the J gene TRBJ2-5; TRBD2 aligns across 7 bases. Germline CDR1 is SGHVS and CDR2 is FNYEAQ. Unmatched junction bases numbered 16, after V lost 5 bases and J lost 4 bases. The CDR3 extends over 17 amino acids. The CDR3 spells CASSPGGSQAGGETQYF. The DNA of the CDR3 is TGTGCCAGCAGCCCGGGCGGGAGTCAAGCTGGAGGAGAGACCCAGTACTTC.

The chain recombines TRBV27 with TRBJ1-2, with TRBD1 identical over 8 bases. CDR1 and CDR2 from the germline V gene are MNHEY and SMNVEV (reference sequence). The CDR3 contains 13 residues. V gave up 6 bases and J gave up 5 bases; unmatched junction bases: 5. The CDR3, as DNA: TGTGCCAGCAGGTTGACAGGGGAGTATGGCTACACCTTC. Protein product: CASRLTGEYGYTF.

The rearrangement uses TRBV7-9 and TRBJ2-3; a weak D match, TRBD2 (5 bases). This CDR3 contains 16 residues. Deletions cut 2 bases from V and 2 bases from J, with 14 bases between. Germline V gene data show CDR1 as SEHNR and CDR2 as FQNEAQ (reference sequence). In DNA form, the CDR3 reads TGTGCCAGCAGCTTACTGGGCGGGCCTTCCACAGATACGCAGTATTTT. Its translation: CASSLLGGPSTDTQYF. The variable domain in full, with the rest retrieved from reference TRBV7-9 and TRBJ2-3, is DTGVSQNPRHKITKRGQNVTFRCDPISEHNRLYWYRQTLGQGPEFLTYFQNEAQLEKSRLLSDRFSAERPKGSFSTLEIQRTEQGDSAMYLCASSLLGGPSTDTQYFGPGTRLTVL.

This clone was counted between two and nine times. The chain has TRBV27 and TRBJ2-7; D call uncertain. Trimming cost V 0 bases and J 0 bases, with 6 bases left between them. Germline V gives CDR1 MNHEY, CDR2 SMNVEV (reference sequence). This CDR3 region has 14 residues. As DNA, the CDR3 is TGTGCCAGCAGTTTATCCTACAGCTCCTACGAGCAGTACTTC. Its protein is CASSLSYSSYEQYF.

This clone showed up just once. The rearrangement joins TRBV5-6 to TRBJ2-3, with 10 bases identical to TRBD2. The CDR3 totals 19 residues. V gave up 6 bases and J gave up 1 base; unmatched junction bases: 17. The germline V gene has CDR1 SGHDT and CDR2 YYEEEE. The CDR3 coding sequence is TGTGCCAGCACCGATGCTCCACCCCGTGGGACTAGCGGCACAGATACGCAGTATTTT. Translation gives CASTDAPPRGTSGTDTQYF.

The chain joins TRBV10-2 to TRBJ2-3, with 14 bases fitting TRBD2. The CDR3 covers 17 residues. Trimming took 7 bases from V and 3 from J; bases not matched to a gene: 9. Germline CDR1 WSHSY, CDR2 SAAADI. The CDR3 sequence is CASTGLAGGPGTDTQYF. For the CDR3, the DNA is TGCGCCAGCACAGGACTAGCGGGGGGCCCAGGTACAGATACGCAGTATTTT.

The chain uses TRBV5-1 and TRBJ2-2; tentatively, D is TRBD1 (6 bases). In germline, CDR1 is SGHRS, CDR2 YFSETQ. The CDR3 runs 16 residues. Trimming took off 1 base at V and 1 base at J, with 11 bases between the two ends. CDR3 protein: CASSLQGQGNTGELFF. DNA of the CDR3: TGCGCCAGCAGCTTGCAGGGGCAGGGGAACACCGGGGAGCTGTTTTTT. The whole variable domain, filled in from reference TRBV5-1 and TRBJ2-2, reads KAGVTQTPRYLIKTRGQQVTLSCSPISGHRSVSWYQQTPGQGLQFLFEYFSETQRNKGNFPGRFSGRQFSNSRSEMNVSTLELGDSALYLCASSLQGQGNTGELFFGEGSRLTVL.

This clone turned up a few times. The chain uses TRBV5-4 and TRBJ1-1; possible D gene TRBD1, 6 bases. The CDR3 consists of 12 residues. Trimming took off 4 bases at V and 6 bases at J, with 10 bases between the two ends. Per germline, CDR1 SGHNT and CDR2 YYREEE (reference sequence). In nucleotides, the CDR3 is TGTGCCAGCAGCACAGGGTTCGCTGAAGCTTTCTTT. This gives the protein CASSTGFAEAFF.